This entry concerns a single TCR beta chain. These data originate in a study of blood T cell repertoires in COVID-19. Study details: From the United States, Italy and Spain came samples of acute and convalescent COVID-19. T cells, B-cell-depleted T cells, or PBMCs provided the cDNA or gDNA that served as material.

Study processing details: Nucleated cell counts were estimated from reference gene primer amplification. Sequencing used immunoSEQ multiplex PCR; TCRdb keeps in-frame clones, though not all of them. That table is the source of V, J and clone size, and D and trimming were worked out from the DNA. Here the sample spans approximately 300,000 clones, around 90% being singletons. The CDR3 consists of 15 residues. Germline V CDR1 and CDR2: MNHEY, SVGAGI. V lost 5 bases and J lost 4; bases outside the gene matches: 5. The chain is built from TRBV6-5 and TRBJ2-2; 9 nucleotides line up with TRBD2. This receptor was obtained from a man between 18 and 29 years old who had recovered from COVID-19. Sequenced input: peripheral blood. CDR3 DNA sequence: TGTGCCAGCAGTCCCCGGACTAGCGCCACCGGGGAGCTGTTTTTT. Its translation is CASSPRTSATGELFF.